Shown below are 25 T cell receptor beta chains from a single sample sequenced in a study of blood T cell repertoires in COVID-19. The method was immunoSEQ multiplex PCR; TCRdb's version includes in-frame clones alone and lacks a portion of them. This sample has some 120,000 clones, with roughly 85% found just once. The sequencing input was peripheral blood. Every receptor here comes from a man older than 75 with active or convalescent COVID-19.

V usage is TRBV5-1 and J usage is TRBJ1-6, with 11 bases that match TRBD1. The CDR3 length is 16 residues. V gave up 2 bases and J gave up 9 bases; unmatched junction bases: 7. Per the germline V gene, CDR1 is SGHRS and CDR2 is YFSETQ. CDR3 sequence reads: CASSFSGTGGRSPLHF. In DNA form, the CDR3 reads TGCGCCAGCAGCTTTTCCGGGACAGGGGGGCGTTCACCCCTCCACTTT.

The rearrangement uses TRBV19 and TRBJ1-5; no definite D call. The germline gives CDR1 LNHDA, CDR2 SQIVND (reference sequence). V gave up 4 bases and J gave up 4 bases, with 5 bases separating them. The length of the CDR3 is 12 residues. In nucleotides, the CDR3 is TGTGCCAGTAGTACAGTAAATCAGCCCCAGCATTTT. This gives the protein CASSTVNQPQHF.

The chain is built from TRBV30 and TRBJ1-1; a possible D gene is TRBD1 (6 bases). The CDR3 spans 14 residues. Germline V gene data show CDR1 as GTSNPN and CDR2 as SVGIG (reference sequence). V was clipped by 4 bases and J by 0 bases, with 12 bases between them. The CDR3 region is CAWKGGRLNTEAFF. Written as DNA, the CDR3 is TGTGCCTGGAAGGGGGGGAGACTGAACACTGAAGCTTTCTTT.

This clone was observed once. The chain has TRBV7-9 and TRBJ1-1; no clear D. CDR3 length: 12 residues. Germline CDR1 and CDR2: SEHNR and FQNEAQ (reference sequence). V lost 4 bases and J lost 5, with 8 bases in between. The CDR3 region is CASSSSRTEAFF. CDR3 DNA: TGTGCCAGCAGCTCATCTCGGACTGAAGCTTTCTTT. The whole variable domain, filled in from reference TRBV7-9 and TRBJ1-1, reads DTGVSQNPRHKITKRGQNVTFRCDPISEHNRLYWYRQTLGQGPEFLTYFQNEAQLEKSRLLSDRFSAERPKGSFSTLEIQRTEQGDSAMYLCASSSSRTEAFFGQGTRLTVV.

The V gene is TRBV27, the J gene TRBJ2-5; TRBD1 agrees at 7 bases. After removal of 3 bases from V and 4 bases from J, the junction contained 8 bases not matched to a gene. The CDR3 contains 15 residues. Germline CDR1 and CDR2: MNHEY and SMNVEV (reference sequence). The CDR3 coding sequence is TGTGCCAGCAGTTTTCGTCCGGGACAGAGAGAGACCCAGTACTTC. This translates into CASSFRPGQRETQYF.

The chain has TRBV7-9 and TRBJ1-2; 7 bases agree with TRBD1. The CDR3 contains 14 residues. V was clipped by 1 base and J by 4 bases; unmatched bases: 3. Germline assignment: CDR1 SEHNR and CDR2 FQNEAQ (reference sequence). For the CDR3, the DNA is TGTGCCAGCAGCTTAGTACAGGGGTCCTATGGCTACACCTTC. This codes for CASSLVQGSYGYTF.

This chain joins TRBV5-4 and TRBJ1-2; 7 nucleotides match TRBD1. After removal of 4 bases from V and 5 bases from J, the junction contained 11 bases not matched to a gene. The germline V gene encodes CDR1 SGHNT and CDR2 YYREEE (reference sequence). The CDR3 extends over 15 amino acids. The CDR3 DNA reads TGTGCCAGCAGCCCCGACATAGGGGGCTCATATGGCTACACCTTC. This gives the protein CASSPDIGGSYGYTF.

The CDR3 DNA reads as TGTGCCAGTAGCCGGGACAGGGGATCCTACGAGCAGTACTTC. Amino acids: CASSRDRGSYEQYF. V gene TRBV19 combines with J gene TRBJ2-7, with TRBD1 matching over 10 bases. The CDR3 runs 14 residues. From germline, CDR1 is LNHDA and CDR2 SQIVND (reference sequence). V was clipped by 6 bases and J by 1 base; unmatched bases: 3.

The rearrangement joins TRBV5-1 to TRBJ2-3; 11 bases are shared with TRBD2. Germline trimming cut 0 bases from V and 4 bases from J; bases unmatched to any gene: 1. CDR3 length: 15 amino acids. Germline-derived CDR1 and CDR2 are SGHRS and YFSETQ. For the CDR3, the DNA is TGCGCCAGCAGCTTGGGTAGCGGGGGGGCAGATACGCAGTATTTT. This codes for CASSLGSGGADTQYF.

This clone was recorded only once. V gene TRBV3-1 (or the pseudogene TRBV3-2) combines with J gene TRBJ1-2; 7 bases align to TRBD1. V lost 8 bases, J lost 7 bases, and 13 bases stayed unmatched. Germline V gene data show CDR1 as LGHDT and CDR2 as YNNKEL (reference sequence). The CDR3 has 14 residues. CDR3 sequence (DNA): TGTGCCAGCGGGCCACAGGGGAAGGGAGTTGGCTACACCTTC. It is translated as CASGPQGKGVGYTF.

The sample holds a few counts of this clone. The chain has TRBV30 and TRBJ2-2, with a possible D match to TRBD2 (7 bases). With 1 base removed from V and 8 bases from J, the gap between germline ends came to 14 bases. The germline V gene encodes CDR1 GTSNPN and CDR2 SVGIG (reference sequence). The CDR3 is made up of 14 amino acids. The CDR3 bases are TGTGCCTGGAGTGCCCGGGGGGCGAGAGGGGAGCTGTTTTTT. Its translation is CAWSARGARGELFF.

Only a few counts were recorded for this clone. The chain combines TRBV27 with TRBJ2-7; TRBD1 might be the D (6 bases). V lost 5 bases and J lost 5, with 13 bases in between. CDR1 MNHEY and CDR2 SMNVEV come from the germline V gene (reference sequence). The CDR3 runs 13 residues. CDR3 region: CASSTPTGNEQYF. The CDR3 nucleotides are TGTGCCAGCAGTACCCCCACAGGGAACGAGCAGTACTTC.

This clone occurred a few times. For the CDR3, the DNA is TGTGCCAGCAAGGGACAGAACACAGATACGCAGTATTTT. Translation: CASKGQNTDTQYF. V gene TRBV27 combines with J gene TRBJ2-3; 7 bases agree with TRBD1. This CDR3 has 13 amino acids. V was clipped by 7 bases and J by 2 bases; unmatched bases: 3. The germline V gene encodes CDR1 MNHEY and CDR2 SMNVEV (reference sequence).

The rearrangement joins TRBV6-6 to TRBJ2-7; D ambiguous. The germline V gene has CDR1 MNHNY and CDR2 SVGAGI (reference sequence). The CDR3 contains 13 residues. Between the trimmed V and J ends, which lost 1 base and 1 base, there was a span of 5 bases. This chain's CDR3 is CASSYLQSYEQYF. The CDR3 coding sequence is TGTGCCAGCAGTTACTTACAGTCCTACGAGCAGTACTTC.

On this clone: One end of the junction does not line up with germline, which may come from a read error. The rearrangement links TRBV11-2 to TRBJ2-5; no firm D call. Germline loops: CDR1 SGHAT, CDR2 FQNNGV. CDR3 length equals 11 residues. The CDR3 reads CASSFQEVIDF. As DNA, the CDR3 is TGTGCCAGCAGCTTTCAAGAGGTTATAGACTTC. Full variable domain (outside the CDR3, taken from reference TRBV11-2 and TRBJ2-5): EAGVAQSPRYKIIEKRQSVAFWCNPISGHATLYWYQQILGQGPKLLIQFQNNGVVDDSQLPKDRFSAERLKGVDSTLKIQPAKLEDSAVYLCASSFQEVIDFGPGTRLLVL.

About this clone: At the DNA level, this CDR3 is encoded by other sequences in the same sample as well. The rearrangement uses TRBV20-1 and TRBJ2-7, with D possibly matching TRBD1 (7 bases). The V end lost 6 bases, the J end lost 2 bases, and 8 bases lay between the germline ends. This CDR3 is 11 amino acids long. From germline, CDR1 is DFQATT and CDR2 SNEGSKA (reference sequence). The DNA for the CDR3 is TGCAGTGCCAGGGGGGCCTACGAGCAGTACTTC. Translation gives CSARGAYEQYF.

The chain uses TRBV3-1 (or the pseudogene TRBV3-2) and TRBJ2-5; 9 nucleotides line up with TRBD2. CDR3 length: 16 amino acids. The germline CDR1 and CDR2 sequences are LGHDT and YNNKEL (reference sequence). J was trimmed by 5 bases and V by 2 bases; bases with no gene match: 9. The CDR3 here is CASSQNAGGLGETQYF. CDR3 DNA sequence: TGTGCCAGCAGCCAAAATGCGGGAGGGCTGGGGGAGACCCAGTACTTC.

The genes are TRBV14 and TRBJ1-2, with TRBD1 as a possible D gene (6 bases). Germline CDR1 is SGHDN and CDR2 is FVKESK. The CDR3 sequence is 18 residues long. V dropped 4 bases and J dropped 1 base, with 22 bases sitting between them. The CDR3 DNA reads TGTGCCAGCAGCCTAAGTCGACCCCGGGACACGCTTAACTATGGCTACACCTTC. It codes for CASSLSRPRDTLNYGYTF.

This chain joins TRBV10-3 and TRBJ2-5; a weak D match, TRBD2 (5 bases). V lost 0 bases to trimming and J lost 2 bases, with 10 bases between them. The CDR3 totals 15 residues. The germline V gene encodes CDR1 ENHRY and CDR2 SYGVKD. CDR3 sequence reads: CAISESFGEQETQYF. The CDR3 DNA is TGTGCCATCAGTGAGTCGTTCGGGGAACAAGAGACCCAGTACTTC.

V is TRBV20-1 and J is TRBJ2-3, with TRBD2 matching over 9 bases. After removal of 3 bases from V and 2 bases from J, the junction contained 6 bases not matched to a gene. The germline CDR1 and CDR2 sequences are DFQATT and SNEGSKA (reference sequence). This CDR3 spans 15 amino acids. In DNA form, the CDR3 reads TGCAGTGCTAGTCTCGCGGGGGGGTTCACAGATACGCAGTATTTT. The encoded protein is CSASLAGGFTDTQYF.

The chain is built from TRBV21-1 and TRBJ2-7; the D call in the table, TRBD1, was not verified against the DNA. TRBV21-1 is labeled a pseudogene. This CDR3 comprises 10 residues. The CDR3 nucleotides read TGTGCCAGGGCCCCGTACGAGCAGTACTTC. Its protein is CARAPYEQYF.

V is TRBV7-2 and J is TRBJ1-2, with D possibly being TRBD1 (6 bases). V was cut by 5 bases and J by 8 bases, with 24 bases left in between. CDR3 length equals 16 residues. CDR1 and CDR2 from the germline V gene are SGHTA and FQGNSA. CDR3 protein: CASSPTGYTLWNGYTF. The CDR3 DNA follows: TGTGCCAGCAGCCCTACAGGGTACACCCTTTGGAACGGCTACACCTTC. The whole variable domain, remainder taken from reference TRBV7-2 and TRBJ1-2, is GAGVSQSPSNKVTEKGKDVELRCDPISGHTALYWYRQSLGQGLEFLIYFQGNSAPDKSGLPSDRFSAERTGGSVSTLTIQRTQQEDSAVYLCASSPTGYTLWNGYTFGSGTRLTVV.

The chain is built from TRBV18 and TRBJ1-3; maybe TRBD1 (5 bases). CDR1 is KGHSH, CDR2 LQKENI, per germline. This CDR3 has 16 residues. V was pared by 1 base and J by 0 bases, with 10 bases between. In DNA form, the CDR3 reads TGTGCCAGCTCACCACGGGGGGGAAACTCTGGAAACACCATATATTTT. Translating gives CASSPRGGNSGNTIYF. The full variable domain, completed using reference TRBV18 and TRBJ1-3, is NAGVMQNPRHLVRRRGQEARLRCSPMKGHSHVYWYRQLPEEGLKFMVYLQKENIIDESGMPKERFSAEFPKEGPSILRIQQVVRGDSAAYFCASSPRGGNSGNTIYFGEGSWLTVV.

The chain uses TRBV7-9 and TRBJ2-1, with 10 bases aligning to TRBD2. The V segment lost 3 bases and the J segment 0 bases; nucleotides outside the gene matches: 5. The germline gives CDR1 SEHNR, CDR2 FQNEAQ (reference sequence). The CDR3 runs to 17 residues. CDR3 loop: CASSLRTSGGSYNEQFF. CDR3 DNA: TGTGCCAGCAGCTTGAGGACTAGCGGAGGCTCCTACAATGAGCAGTTCTTC.

The V gene is TRBV7-7, the J gene TRBJ2-5; 11 positions agree with TRBD2. Trimming cost V 2 bases and J 4 bases; bases outside gene matches: 0. Per the germline V gene, CDR1 is SSHAT and CDR2 is FNYEAQ (reference sequence). The CDR3 runs 14 residues. CDR3 DNA: TGTGCCAGCAGCTTAACTAGCGGGAGAGAGACCCAGTACTTC. It yields the protein CASSLTSGRETQYF.